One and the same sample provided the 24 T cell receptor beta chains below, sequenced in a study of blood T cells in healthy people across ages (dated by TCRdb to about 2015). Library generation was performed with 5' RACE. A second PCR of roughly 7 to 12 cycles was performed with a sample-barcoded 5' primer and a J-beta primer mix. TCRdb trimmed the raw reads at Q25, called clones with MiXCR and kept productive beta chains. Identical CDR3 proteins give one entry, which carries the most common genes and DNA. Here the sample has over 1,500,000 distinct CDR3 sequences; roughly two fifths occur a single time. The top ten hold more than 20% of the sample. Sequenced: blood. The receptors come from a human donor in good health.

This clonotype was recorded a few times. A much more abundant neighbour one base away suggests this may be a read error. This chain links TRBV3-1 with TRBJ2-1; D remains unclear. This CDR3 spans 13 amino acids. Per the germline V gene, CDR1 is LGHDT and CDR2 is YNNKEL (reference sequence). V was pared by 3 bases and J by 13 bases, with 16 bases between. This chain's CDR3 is CASSHNPRATQFF. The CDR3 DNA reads TGTGCCAGCAGCCACAACCCTCGCGCCACCCAGTTCTTC.

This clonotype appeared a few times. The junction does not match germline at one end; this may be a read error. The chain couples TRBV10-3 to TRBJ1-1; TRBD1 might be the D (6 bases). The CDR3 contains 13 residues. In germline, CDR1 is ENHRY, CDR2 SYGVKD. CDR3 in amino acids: CAIRTAGNSEAFF. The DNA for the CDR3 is TGTGCCATCCGGACAGCGGGTAACAGTGAAGCTTTCTTT.

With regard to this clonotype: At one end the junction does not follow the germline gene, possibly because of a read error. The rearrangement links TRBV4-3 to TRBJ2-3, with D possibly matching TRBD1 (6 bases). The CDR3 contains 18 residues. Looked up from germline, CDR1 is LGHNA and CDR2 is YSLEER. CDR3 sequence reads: CASGQSNSGTPSTDTQYF. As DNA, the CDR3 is TGCGCCAGCGGCCAATCAAACTCCGGGACACCTAGCACAGATACGCAGTATTTT.

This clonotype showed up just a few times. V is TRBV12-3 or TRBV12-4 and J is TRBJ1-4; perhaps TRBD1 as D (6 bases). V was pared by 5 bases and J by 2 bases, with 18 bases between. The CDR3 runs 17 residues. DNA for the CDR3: TGTGCCAGCAGTCCAAAGGAACGACAGGAGACTAATGAAAAACTGTTTTTT. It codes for CASSPKERQETNEKLFF.

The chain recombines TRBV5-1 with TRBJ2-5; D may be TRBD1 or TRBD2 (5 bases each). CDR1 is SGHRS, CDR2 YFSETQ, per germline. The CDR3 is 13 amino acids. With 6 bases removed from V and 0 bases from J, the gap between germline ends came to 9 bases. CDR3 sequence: CASNLGHQETQYF. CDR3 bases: TGCGCCAGCAACCTGGGACACCAAGAGACCCAGTACTTC.

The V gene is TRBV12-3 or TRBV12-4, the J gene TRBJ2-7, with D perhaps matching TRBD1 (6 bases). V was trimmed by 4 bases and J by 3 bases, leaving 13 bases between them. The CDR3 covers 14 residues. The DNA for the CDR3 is TGTGCCAGCAGTTGGGGGCAGTCCTACTACGAGCAGTACTTC. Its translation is CASSWGQSYYEQYF.

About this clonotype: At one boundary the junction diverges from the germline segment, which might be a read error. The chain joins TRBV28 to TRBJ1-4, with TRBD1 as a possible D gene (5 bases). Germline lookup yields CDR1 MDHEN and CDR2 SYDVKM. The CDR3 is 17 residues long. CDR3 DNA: TGTGCCAGCAGTCAAAACACAGGATCCTCAACTAATGAAAAACGGTTTTTT. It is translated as CASSQNTGSSTNEKRFF.

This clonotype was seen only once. The CDR3 region has the DNA TGTGCCAGCAGCTCACAGGGTTCGAGCAATCAGCCCCAGCATTTT. This sequence encodes CASSSQGSSNQPQHF. The gene calls are TRBV12-3 or TRBV12-4 and TRBJ1-5, with D possibly being TRBD1 (6 bases). The CDR3 contains 15 residues. The V gene lost 6 bases and the J gene lost 1 base, with 13 bases spanning the gap.

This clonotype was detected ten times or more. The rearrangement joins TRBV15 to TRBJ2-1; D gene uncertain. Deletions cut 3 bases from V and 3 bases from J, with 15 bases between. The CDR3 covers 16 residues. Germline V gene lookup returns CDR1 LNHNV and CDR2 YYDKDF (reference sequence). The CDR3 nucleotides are TGTGCCACCAGCAGGAGGTCAGAAGGGATCTACAATGAGCAGTTCTTC. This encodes CATSRRSEGIYNEQFF. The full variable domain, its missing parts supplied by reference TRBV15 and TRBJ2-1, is DAMVIQNPRYQVTQFGKPVTLSCSQTLNHNVMYWYQQKSSQAPKLLFHYYDKDFNNEADTPDNFQSRRPNTSFCFLDIRSPGLGDTAMYLCATSRRSEGIYNEQFFGPGTRLTVL.

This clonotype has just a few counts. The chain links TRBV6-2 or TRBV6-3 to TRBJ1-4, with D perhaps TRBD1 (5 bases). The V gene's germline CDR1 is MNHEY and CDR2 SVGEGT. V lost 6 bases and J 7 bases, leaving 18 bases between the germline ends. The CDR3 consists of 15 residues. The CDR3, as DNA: TGTGCCAGCAGCAATGATCCGGGACGAGGTGAAAAACTGTTTTTT. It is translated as CASSNDPGRGEKLFF.

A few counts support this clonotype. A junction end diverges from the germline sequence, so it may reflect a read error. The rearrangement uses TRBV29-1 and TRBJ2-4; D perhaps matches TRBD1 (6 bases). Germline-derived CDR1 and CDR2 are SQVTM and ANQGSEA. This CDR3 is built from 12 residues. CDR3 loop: CSVDWGRDIRYF. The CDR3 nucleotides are TGCAGCGTTGATTGGGGGCGCGACATTCGGTACTTC.

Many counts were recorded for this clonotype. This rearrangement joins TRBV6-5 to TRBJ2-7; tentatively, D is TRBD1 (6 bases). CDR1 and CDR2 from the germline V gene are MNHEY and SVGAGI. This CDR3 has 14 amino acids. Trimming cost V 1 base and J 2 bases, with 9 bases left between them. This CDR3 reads CASSYYRDTYEQYF. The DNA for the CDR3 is TGTGCCAGCAGTTACTACCGGGACACCTACGAGCAGTACTTC.

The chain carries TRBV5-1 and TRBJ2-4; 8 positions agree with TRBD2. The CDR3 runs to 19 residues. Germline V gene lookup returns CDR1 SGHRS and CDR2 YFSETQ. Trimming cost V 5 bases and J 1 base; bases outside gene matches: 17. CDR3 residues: CASSSRPFTAGAAKNIQYF. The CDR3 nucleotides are TGCGCCAGCAGTTCCAGACCCTTTACAGCGGGGGCGGCCAAAAACATTCAGTACTTC.

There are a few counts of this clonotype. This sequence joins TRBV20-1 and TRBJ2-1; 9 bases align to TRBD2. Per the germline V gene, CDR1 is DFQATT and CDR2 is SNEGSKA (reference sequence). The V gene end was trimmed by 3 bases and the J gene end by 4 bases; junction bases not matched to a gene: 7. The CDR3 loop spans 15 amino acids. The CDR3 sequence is CSASPASGVYNEQFF. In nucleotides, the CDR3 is TGCAGTGCTAGTCCGGCTAGCGGGGTGTACAATGAGCAGTTCTTC.

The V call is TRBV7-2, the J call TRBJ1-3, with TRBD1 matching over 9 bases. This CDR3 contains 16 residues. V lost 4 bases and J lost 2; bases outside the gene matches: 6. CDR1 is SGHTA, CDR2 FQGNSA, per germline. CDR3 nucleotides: TGTGCCAGCAGCTCACCCGGGACAGGGACTGGAAACACCATATATTTT. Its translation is CASSSPGTGTGNTIYF.

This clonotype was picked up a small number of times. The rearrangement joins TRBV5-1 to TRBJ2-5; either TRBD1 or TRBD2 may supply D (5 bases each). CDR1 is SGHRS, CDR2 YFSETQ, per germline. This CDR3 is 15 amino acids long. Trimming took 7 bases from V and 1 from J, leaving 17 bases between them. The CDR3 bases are TGCGCCAGCGGCCGGGGACCCAGTACCCAAGAGACCCAGTACTTC. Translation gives CASGRGPSTQETQYF.

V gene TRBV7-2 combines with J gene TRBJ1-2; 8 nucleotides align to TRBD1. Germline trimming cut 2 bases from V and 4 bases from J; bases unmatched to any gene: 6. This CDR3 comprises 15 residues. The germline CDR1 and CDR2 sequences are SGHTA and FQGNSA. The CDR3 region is CASSLSRGHSYGYTF. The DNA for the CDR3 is TGTGCCAGCAGCTTATCCAGGGGGCATAGCTATGGCTACACCTTC.

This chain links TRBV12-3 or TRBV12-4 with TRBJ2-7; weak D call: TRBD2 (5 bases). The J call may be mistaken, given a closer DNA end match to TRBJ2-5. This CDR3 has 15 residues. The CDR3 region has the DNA TGTGCCGGCACTAGAAGTGGGAGTGAGGGAGAGACCCAGTACTTC. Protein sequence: CAGTRSGSEGETQYF.

CDR3 coding DNA: TGCAGCGTTGAACGGGGGGTGAACACCGGGGAGCTGTTTTTT. This encodes CSVERGVNTGELFF. This sequence joins TRBV29-1 and TRBJ2-2; 7 positions agree with TRBD2. The CDR3 consists of 14 residues. Unmatched junction bases numbered 1, after V lost 2 bases and J lost 1 base. Germline loops: CDR1 SQVTM, CDR2 ANQGSEA.

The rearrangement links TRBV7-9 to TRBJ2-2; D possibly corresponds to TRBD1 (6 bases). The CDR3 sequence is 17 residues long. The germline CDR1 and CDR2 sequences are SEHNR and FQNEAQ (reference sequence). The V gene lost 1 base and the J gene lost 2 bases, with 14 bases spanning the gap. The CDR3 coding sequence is TGTGCCAGCAGCTTAGTGACGGGGACATCCAACACCGGGGAGCTGTTTTTT. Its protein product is CASSLVTGTSNTGELFF.

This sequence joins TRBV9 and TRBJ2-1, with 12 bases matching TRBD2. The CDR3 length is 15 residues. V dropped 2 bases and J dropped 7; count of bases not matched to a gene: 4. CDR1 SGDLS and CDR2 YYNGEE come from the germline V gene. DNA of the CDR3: TGTGCCAGCAGCGTGATACTAGCGGGGGGAAATGAGCAGTTCTTC. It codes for CASSVILAGGNEQFF.

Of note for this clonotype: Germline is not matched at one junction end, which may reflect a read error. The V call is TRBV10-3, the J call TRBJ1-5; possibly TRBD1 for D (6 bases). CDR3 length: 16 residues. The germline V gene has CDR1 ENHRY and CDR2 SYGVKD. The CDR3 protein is CAISAKGGASNQPQHF. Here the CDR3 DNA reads TGCGCCATCAGTGCAAAAGGGGGGGCGAGCAATCAGCCCCAGCATTTT.

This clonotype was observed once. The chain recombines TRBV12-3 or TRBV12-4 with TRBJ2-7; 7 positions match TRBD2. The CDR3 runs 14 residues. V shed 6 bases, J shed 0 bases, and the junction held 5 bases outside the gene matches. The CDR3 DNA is TGTGCCAGCAGGGAAAGCGGGGACTCCTACGAGCAGTACTTC. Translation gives CASRESGDSYEQYF.

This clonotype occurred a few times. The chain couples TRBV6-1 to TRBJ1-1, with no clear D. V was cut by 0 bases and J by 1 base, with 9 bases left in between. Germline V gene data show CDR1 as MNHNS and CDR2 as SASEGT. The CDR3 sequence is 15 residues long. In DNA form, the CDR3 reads TGTGCCAGCAGTGAAGCGGGCCACCCGAACACTGAAGCTTTCTTT. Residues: CASSEAGHPNTEAFF.